Shown below are 22 T cell receptor beta chains from a single sample sequenced in a study of cytomegalovirus exposure and HLA in healthy donors. The PCR made use of 60 Vbeta and 13 Jbeta primers. Profiling relied on immunoSEQ multiplex PCR, and the TCRdb table lists in-frame clones only, not all of them. Among roughly 100,000 clones listed, 10% to 15% were seen once. Specimen: PBMCs. These receptors came from a middle-aged man in good health and CMV-seropositive.

The rearrangement joins TRBV27 to TRBJ1-2; 8 bases are shared with TRBD1. Germline CDR1 reads MNHEY; CDR2 reads SMNVEV (reference sequence). V was clipped by 5 bases and J by 4 bases; unmatched bases: 9. The CDR3 contains 15 residues. As DNA, the CDR3 is TGTGCCAGCAGTCCCGGACAGGGAATGGGCTATGGCTACACCTTC. Translated: CASSPGQGMGYGYTF.

This clone was counted between two and nine times. V and J are TRBV7-2 and TRBJ2-5; tentatively, D is TRBD2 (6 bases). V was trimmed by 5 bases and J by 1 base, leaving 14 bases between them. Looked up from germline, CDR1 is SGHTA and CDR2 is FQGNSA. CDR3 length: 15 residues. DNA for the CDR3: TGTGCCAGCAGCATACAAGGAGGGAGCCAAGAGACCCAGTACTTC. Protein product: CASSIQGGSQETQYF.

V gene TRBV6-6 combines with J gene TRBJ2-7, with 8 bases matching TRBD1. V was pared by 2 bases and J by 2 bases, with 5 bases of the junction left unmatched. Germline values: CDR1 MNHNY, CDR2 SVGAGI (reference sequence). The CDR3 runs to 15 residues. CDR3 in amino acids: CASSYNGQGPYEQYF. The CDR3 coding sequence is TGTGCCAGCAGTTACAACGGACAGGGCCCCTACGAGCAGTACTTC.

CDR3: CASSPGSSTGNTIYF. The CDR3 coding sequence is TGTGCCAGCAGCCCAGGGTCCTCGACTGGAAACACCATATATTTT. The V and J genes are TRBV9 and TRBJ1-3; the D gene is possibly TRBD1 (5 bases). CDR3 size: 15 residues. The V gene lost 4 bases and the J gene lost 2 bases, with 13 bases spanning the gap. Germline CDR1 is SGDLS and CDR2 is YYNGEE.

Only a few counts were recorded for this clone. V and J are TRBV6-6 and TRBJ1-5, with 7 positions matching TRBD1. This CDR3 region has 14 residues. CDR1 and CDR2 (germline): MNHNY, SVGAGI (reference sequence). Losses at the gene ends were 6 bases for V and 6 bases for J; bases not matched to a gene: 8. For the CDR3, the DNA is TGTGCCAGCAGCAGACAGGGTGTAGGTCAGCCCCAGCATTTT. Encoded protein: CASSRQGVGQPQHF.

This chain uses TRBV7-3 with TRBJ2-1; 9 nucleotides align to TRBD2. The junction had 5 bases not matched to a gene; V was cut back by 5 bases and J by 9 bases. CDR3 length: 13 amino acids. CDR1 and CDR2 from the germline V gene are SGHTA and FQGTGA. The DNA for the CDR3 is TGTGCCAGCAGCCCTCATAGCGGGAGTGAGCAGTTCTTC. Translation gives CASSPHSGSEQFF.

This clone was observed a handful of times. This rearrangement joins TRBV7-6 to TRBJ2-3; 7 nucleotides agree with TRBD2. Germline values: CDR1 SGHVS, CDR2 FNYEAQ. This CDR3 region has 16 residues. With V trimmed by 1 base and J by 2 bases, 6 bases remained unmatched. The CDR3 DNA follows: TGTGCCAGCAGCTTAGTGGGTAGCGGGTTCACAGATACGCAGTATTTT. It is translated as CASSLVGSGFTDTQYF.

The V and J genes are TRBV27 and TRBJ1-1; 12 bases match TRBD1. J was trimmed by 4 bases and V by 2 bases; bases with no gene match: 8. CDR1 and CDR2 (germline): MNHEY, SMNVEV (reference sequence). CDR3 length equals 17 residues. The CDR3 here is CASSLGTGGARSTEAFF. Here the CDR3 DNA reads TGTGCCAGCAGTTTAGGGACAGGGGGCGCGAGGAGCACTGAAGCTTTCTTT.

As DNA, the CDR3 is TGTGCCAGCAAATATGGAGGGTGGAACACTGAAGCTTTCTTT. This codes for CASKYGGWNTEAFF. This chain connects TRBV5-4 to TRBJ1-1, with D unresolved. The germline gives CDR1 SGHNT, CDR2 YYREEE (reference sequence). Trimming stripped 6 bases from V and 1 base from J, with 13 bases between. This CDR3 comprises 14 residues.

J is TRBJ2-2 and V is TRBV28, with unresolved D. The CDR3 consists of 14 residues. V lost 8 bases, J lost 3 bases, and 13 bases lay in between. Germline V gene sequence: CDR1 MDHEN, CDR2 SYDVKM. In DNA form, the CDR3 reads TGTGCCAGCCTCAGGCAGGAATACACCGGGGAGCTGTTTTTT. Protein sequence: CASLRQEYTGELFF.

This clone showed up just a few times. This rearrangement joins TRBV27 to TRBJ2-1, with D maybe TRBD2 (6 bases). CDR3 length: 14 amino acids. Germline V lookup: CDR1 MNHEY, CDR2 SMNVEV (reference sequence). V lost 8 bases and J 5 bases, leaving 16 bases between the germline ends. The CDR3 protein is CASGPGTLNNEQFF. CDR3 nucleotides: TGTGCCAGCGGCCCCGGGACTCTGAACAATGAGCAGTTCTTC.

This chain uses TRBV28 with TRBJ2-7, with no clear D. The germline V gene encodes CDR1 MDHEN and CDR2 SYDVKM. V was trimmed by 3 bases and J by 4 bases, leaving 4 bases between them. The CDR3 is 11 residues long. CDR3 DNA sequence: TGTGCCAGCAGTTTGGAGTACGAGCAGTACTTC. This codes for CASSLEYEQYF.

This clone showed up just a few times. V usage is TRBV29-1 and J usage is TRBJ1-1; D gene uncertain. With 4 bases removed from V and 0 bases from J, the gap between germline ends came to 9 bases. The germline V gene has CDR1 SQVTM and CDR2 ANQGSEA. The CDR3 loop spans 13 amino acids. The CDR3 loop is CSVVVYLNTEAFF. The CDR3 region has the DNA TGCAGCGTTGTAGTTTATCTGAACACTGAAGCTTTCTTT.

This clone has a handful of counts. The chain uses TRBV4-1 and TRBJ2-6; possibly TRBD1 for D (6 bases). V was trimmed by 4 bases and J by 1 base, leaving 11 bases between them. Germline V CDR1 and CDR2: MGHRA, YSYEKL. CDR3 size: 16 residues. In DNA form, the CDR3 reads TGCGCCAGCAGCCCTGCCGGGACATCTGGGGCCAACGTCCTGACTTTC. Its protein product is CASSPAGTSGANVLTF.

This clone came up a few times. The V gene is TRBV19, the J gene TRBJ1-2; a possible D gene is TRBD1 (6 bases). The CDR3 sequence is 14 residues long. The germline gives CDR1 LNHDA, CDR2 SQIVND (reference sequence). Trimming removed 3 bases at V and 0 bases at J, with 8 bases between. This chain's CDR3 is CASSIGGPNYGYTF. The DNA of the CDR3 is TGTGCCAGTAGTATTGGGGGCCCTAACTATGGCTACACCTTC. Looking up the rest from reference TRBV19 and TRBJ1-2 gives the full variable domain: DGGITQSPKYLFRKEGQNVTLSCEQNLNHDAMYWYRQDPGQGLRLIYYSQIVNDFQKGDIAEGYSVSREKKESFPLTVTSAQKNPTAFYLCASSIGGPNYGYTFGSGTRLTVV.

This clone is judged medium-sized. The chain joins TRBV4-1 to TRBJ2-1; no firm D call. The CDR3 length is 14 residues. CDR1 and CDR2 from the germline V gene are MGHRA and YSYEKL. The ends were cut back, 2 bases at V and 1 base at J, with 6 bases in the middle. CDR3: CASSQPGSYNEQFF. The CDR3 DNA sequence: TGCGCCAGCAGCCAACCCGGTTCCTACAATGAGCAGTTCTTC.

This clone was counted ten times or more. The chain has TRBV21-1 and TRBJ1-1; the table's TRBD1 call for D was not verified on the DNA. TRBV21-1 is annotated as a pseudogene. CDR3 size: 16 residues. CDR3 amino acids: CASSKVRGQGDTEAFF. CDR3 nucleotides: TGTGCCAGCAGCAAAGTTCGAGGACAGGGGGACACTGAAGCTTTCTTT.

This rearrangement joins TRBV4-1 to TRBJ2-5; TRBD2 matches at 8 bases. With V trimmed by 3 bases and J by 2 bases, 8 bases remained unmatched. The CDR3 has 16 residues. The germline V gene has CDR1 MGHRA and CDR2 YSYEKL. The CDR3, as DNA: TGCGCCAGCAGCCACCAACCCACTAGCGGACAAGAGACCCAGTACTTC. It is translated as CASSHQPTSGQETQYF.

V and J are TRBV28 and TRBJ1-5; 8 bases align to TRBD1. Trimming removed 6 bases from V and 2 bases from J; junction bases left unmatched: 6. This CDR3 has 15 amino acids. Germline CDR1 reads MDHEN; CDR2 reads SYDVKM. CDR3 protein: CASRHTGGRNQPQHF. For the CDR3, the DNA is TGTGCCAGCAGGCATACAGGGGGACGCAATCAGCCCCAGCATTTT.

This clone was detected only a few times. V and J are TRBV27 and TRBJ2-7; TRBD2 agrees at 7 bases. The germline V gene has CDR1 MNHEY and CDR2 SMNVEV (reference sequence). Trimming cost V 6 bases and J 7 bases; bases outside gene matches: 3. The length of the CDR3 is 11 residues. This CDR3 reads CASRIAGEQYF. CDR3 nucleotides: TGTGCCAGCAGGATAGCGGGTGAGCAGTACTTC.

In this sample, this clone turned up a few times. The genes are TRBV10-1 and TRBJ2-3; 7 bases fit TRBD2. V shed 2 bases and J 1 base; nucleotides not matched to a gene: 3. Per germline, CDR1 WNHNN and CDR2 SYGVQD (reference sequence). The CDR3 is 15 amino acids. In nucleotides, the CDR3 is TGCGCCAGCAGTGAGCGTAGCGGGCGCACAGATACGCAGTATTTT. Protein: CASSERSGRTDTQYF.

This clone was seen more than once but under ten times. The rearrangement links TRBV11-2 to TRBJ2-7, with TRBD1 as a possible D gene (6 bases). The CDR3 consists of 16 residues. Deletions cut 5 bases from V and 1 base from J, with 18 bases between. Germline CDR1 SGHAT, CDR2 FQNNGV. The CDR3 protein is CASSQNPGHQSYEQYF. Here the CDR3 DNA reads TGTGCCAGCAGCCAAAACCCGGGACACCAGTCCTACGAGCAGTACTTC.